Below, 18 T cell receptor beta chains from the same sample are listed, as sequenced in a study of long-term antiretroviral therapy in people with HIV. Running of the v3.0 immunoSEQ assay took place at survey level. Profiling relied on immunoSEQ multiplex PCR, and the TCRdb table lists in-frame clones only, not all of them. This sample has approximately 30,000 clones; roughly 77% occur once, and the top ten carry approximately 3.4%. The sequencing used unsorted PBMCs, collected 1.9 years after starting antiretroviral therapy. The receptors derive from a man younger than 35 with HIV.

CDR3 protein: CASSGRENTEAFF. The CDR3 DNA follows: TGTGCCAGTAGCGGGAGGGAGAACACTGAAGCTTTCTTT. V is TRBV19 and J is TRBJ1-1; D remains unclear. V shed 6 bases and J shed 1 base, with 9 bases lying between them. This CDR3 comprises 13 residues. Germline V gene sequence: CDR1 LNHDA, CDR2 SQIVND (reference sequence).

V gene TRBV14 combines with J gene TRBJ2-5; TRBD1 matches at 9 bases. CDR3 size: 13 residues. V dropped 6 bases and J dropped 5; count of bases not matched to a gene: 4. Germline values: CDR1 SGHDN, CDR2 FVKESK. The CDR3 DNA sequence: TGTGCCAGCAGAAACAGGGGGCAGGAGACCCAGTACTTC. It yields the protein CASRNRGQETQYF.

This clone has a handful of counts. The V and J genes are TRBV2 and TRBJ2-7, with D maybe TRBD2 (5 bases). The CDR3 is 14 amino acids. Germline-derived CDR1 and CDR2 are SNHLY and FYNNEI. V gave up 7 bases and J gave up 3 bases, with 16 bases separating them. Here the CDR3 reads CASNPPFRGYEQYV. The CDR3 DNA reads as TGTGCCAGCAACCCCCCGTTCCGGGGCTACGAGCAGTACGTC.

The rearrangement uses TRBV14 and TRBJ1-3, with TRBD1 as a possible D gene (5 bases). Germline V gene data show CDR1 as SGHDN and CDR2 as FVKESK. Trimming took 4 bases from V and 8 from J, leaving 15 bases between them. The CDR3 length is 14 residues. The CDR3 loop reads CASSRTRGWDTIYF. CDR3 bases: TGTGCCAGCAGCCGAACAAGGGGTTGGGACACCATATATTTT.

The genes are TRBV5-5 and TRBJ1-1; the match to TRBD1 covers 9 bases. The V and J ends lost 2 bases and 12 bases, in that order; junction bases with no gene match: 8. The CDR3 contains 13 residues. Germline values: CDR1 SGHKS, CDR2 YYEKEE (reference sequence). In nucleotides, the CDR3 is TGTGCCAGCAGCTTTCTCTCACAGGGGGCGTCTTTCTTT. It is translated as CASSFLSQGASFF.

This chain joins TRBV5-1 and TRBJ2-5, with D possibly being TRBD1 or TRBD2 (6 bases each). Germline values: CDR1 SGHRS, CDR2 YFSETQ. Trimming cost V 4 bases and J 1 base, with 14 bases left between them. CDR3 length: 15 amino acids. The CDR3 is CASSGLQGGQETQYF. DNA of the CDR3: TGCGCCAGCAGCGGACTACAGGGAGGCCAAGAGACCCAGTACTTC.

The chain links TRBV5-4 to TRBJ2-3; D perhaps matches TRBD2 (6 bases). This CDR3 has 15 amino acids. V was pared by 2 bases and J by 0 bases, with 10 bases between. In germline, CDR1 is SGHNT, CDR2 YYREEE (reference sequence). CDR3 region: CASSFRRGSTDTQYF. The DNA of the CDR3 is TGTGCCAGCAGCTTCAGGAGGGGAAGCACAGATACGCAGTATTTT.

This clone occurred a few times. The chain carries TRBV28 and TRBJ2-7; possible D gene TRBD1, 5 bases. The CDR3 contains 14 residues. V gave up 4 bases and J gave up 6 bases, with 16 bases separating them. The germline CDR1 and CDR2 sequences are MDHEN and SYDVKM. The CDR3 DNA reads TGTGCCAGCAGTTCCTCGATCTACAGGAGCGAGCAGTACTTC. Protein sequence: CASSSSIYRSEQYF. Full variable domain (outside the CDR3, taken from reference TRBV28 and TRBJ2-7): DVKVTQSSRYLVKRTGEKVFLECVQDMDHENMFWYRQDPGLGLRLIYFSYDVKMKEKGDIPEGYSVSREKKERFSLILESASTNQTSMYLCASSSSIYRSEQYFGPGTRLTVT.

The rearrangement uses TRBV12-5 and TRBJ2-1; D is unclear. V dropped 6 bases and J dropped 7 bases, with 10 bases sitting between them. CDR1 is LGHNT, CDR2 FRNRAP, per germline. The CDR3 runs 12 residues. The CDR3 spells CASGLRMNEQFF. In nucleotides, the CDR3 is TGTGCTAGTGGCCTTCGTATGAATGAGCAGTTCTTC. The full variable domain, its missing parts supplied by reference TRBV12-5 and TRBJ2-1, is DARVTQTPRHKVTEMGQEVTMRCQPILGHNTVFWYRQTMMQGLELLAYFRNRAPLDDSGMPKDRFSAEMPDATLATLKIQPSEPRDSAVYFCASGLRMNEQFFGPGTRLTVL.

The chain is built from TRBV28 and TRBJ1-4; 9 bases agree with TRBD1. This CDR3 comprises 15 residues. CDR1 is MDHEN, CDR2 SYDVKM, per germline. Germline trimming cut 5 bases from V and 8 bases from J; bases unmatched to any gene: 9. The CDR3 protein is CASSLSDRGLEKLFF. For the CDR3, the DNA is TGTGCCAGCAGTCTATCGGACAGGGGTCTCGAAAAACTGTTTTTT. Looking up the rest from reference TRBV28 and TRBJ1-4 gives the full variable domain: DVKVTQSSRYLVKRTGEKVFLECVQDMDHENMFWYRQDPGLGLRLIYFSYDVKMKEKGDIPEGYSVSREKKERFSLILESASTNQTSMYLCASSLSDRGLEKLFFGSGTQLSVL.

A few counts support this clone. In nucleotides, the CDR3 is TGTGCCAGCAGTTACTCGTACCAAGAGACCCAGTACTTC. This encodes CASSYSYQETQYF. The V gene is TRBV6-5, the J gene TRBJ2-5; D unclear. Looked up from germline, CDR1 is MNHEY and CDR2 is SVGAGI. This CDR3 contains 13 residues. Trimming cost V 0 bases and J 0 bases, with 2 bases left between them.

The chain recombines TRBV19 with TRBJ1-2; D remains ambiguous. The CDR3 sequence is 15 residues long. Trimming took 0 bases from V and 5 from J, leaving 13 bases between them. Germline CDR1 LNHDA, CDR2 SQIVND (reference sequence). The CDR3: CASSIDRSVSYGYTF. Here the CDR3 DNA reads TGTGCCAGTAGTATAGATCGTTCGGTCTCGTATGGCTACACCTTC.

The chain joins TRBV5-5 to TRBJ1-2, with 8 bases aligning to TRBD1. V lost 4 bases and J lost 4; bases outside the gene matches: 12. CDR1 and CDR2 (germline): SGHKS, YYEKEE (reference sequence). This CDR3 has 16 residues. CDR3 bases: TGTGCCAGCAGCATCCTCCAGGGGGCGGAAGGCTATGGCTACACCTTC. The encoded protein is CASSILQGAEGYGYTF.

This clone has a handful of counts. The chain combines TRBV11-2 with TRBJ2-7; TRBD1 is a possible D gene (6 bases). The CDR3 sequence is 13 residues long. Germline lookup yields CDR1 SGHAT and CDR2 FQNNGV. Trimming took 1 base from V and 6 from J, leaving 10 bases between them. CDR3 in amino acids: CASSLGPRGEQYV. Written as DNA, the CDR3 is TGTGCCAGCAGCTTAGGTCCCAGGGGCGAGCAGTACGTC.

The V call is TRBV6-5, the J call TRBJ2-7; no reliable D call. Germline V gives CDR1 MNHEY, CDR2 SVGAGI. Trimming stripped 5 bases from V and 2 bases from J, with 10 bases between. This CDR3 region has 13 residues. CDR3 region: CASSMGPAYEQYF. The CDR3 bases are TGTGCCAGCAGTATGGGTCCAGCCTACGAGCAGTACTTC.

This clone was found a few times. The chain couples TRBV5-1 to TRBJ2-5; no clear D gene. CDR1 and CDR2 from the germline V gene are SGHRS and YFSETQ. The CDR3 is 13 residues long. Between the trimmed V and J ends, which lost 0 bases and 7 bases, there was a span of 10 bases. CDR3 loop: CASSLDNMGTQYF. The CDR3 DNA reads TGCGCCAGCAGCTTGGATAATATGGGGACCCAGTACTTC.

The CDR3 DNA reads TGCGCCAGCAGCCGGGGGACAGGGGACTCTGGGGCCAACGTCCTGACTTTC. It is translated as CASSRGTGDSGANVLTF. The rearrangement joins TRBV4-1 to TRBJ2-6; TRBD1 aligns across 10 bases. The length of the CDR3 is 17 residues. Germline V gives CDR1 MGHRA, CDR2 YSYEKL. V shed 4 bases and J 0 bases; nucleotides not matched to a gene: 3.

A few counts support this clone. V and J are TRBV27 and TRBJ2-2; D is possibly TRBD1 or TRBD2 (5 bases each). Germline V CDR1 and CDR2: MNHEY, SMNVEV (reference sequence). The germline V and J ends were trimmed by 5 bases and 8 bases, with 18 bases remaining between them. The CDR3 loop spans 15 amino acids. CDR3 bases: TGTGCCAGCAGTCCCATCATGGGGACGACTGGGGAGCTGTTTTTT. It encodes CASSPIMGTTGELFF.